This T cell receptor (beta chain) was sequenced for a study of PD-1 blockade in classical Hodgkin lymphoma. V dropped 0 bases and J dropped 1 base, with 13 bases sitting between them. The CDR3 has 17 amino acids. Germline CDR1 is GTSNPN and CDR2 is SVGIG (reference sequence). Each of the patients experienced relapse following autologous stem cell transplantation, and their brentuximab vedotin exposure differed. Assay used: immunoSEQ multiplex PCR; TCRdb lists only in-frame clones, some missing. The repertoire holds about 110,000 clones, with 80% to 90% as singletons. The sequencing here drew on peripheral blood mononuclear cells (PBMCs), taken before the second cycle of nivolumab. This TCR was sampled from a human donor with classical Hodgkin lymphoma. V is TRBV30 and J is TRBJ2-6; maybe TRBD1 (5 bases). CDR3 sequence reads: CAWSVARVRSGANVLTF. In DNA, the CDR3 is TGTGCCTGGAGTGTAGCCAGGGTAAGGTCTGGGGCCAACGTCCTGACTTTC.